Listed below are T cell receptor beta chains from one sample, sequenced in a study of cytomegalovirus exposure and HLA in healthy donors. The protocol was immunoSEQ multiplex PCR, while the TCRdb copy is restricted to in-frame clones and leaves out a portion. Of around 140,000 clones listed, just under 80% were seen once; the top ten hold 1.5%. The specimen sequenced was PBMCs. The source is a woman aged 18-29 years in good health and CMV-seronegative. The CDR3 runs from the conserved cysteine through the conserved F or W. The order of the fields is CDR3 protein, CDR3 DNA, clone size, D gene, J gene, V gene. D genes are given only for firm matches. Clone size is shown for a subset of rows, as once, few, many or a class of expanded clone.

CASSPLGEAGKGSSYEQYF,TGCGCCAGCAGCCCCTTAGGGGAAGCGGGAAAGGGTTCGTCCTACGAGCAGTACTTC,-,TRBD2,TRBJ2-7,TRBV4-1
CASNEGRDTEAFF,TGTGCCAGCAACGAGGGGAGGGACACTGAAGCTTTCTTT,-,-,TRBJ1-1,TRBV6-1
CAGRDGTNYGYTF,TGTGCCGGTAGGGACGGGACTAACTATGGCTACACCTTC,-,-,TRBJ1-2,TRBV19
CAWSDGSTRPQHF,TGTGCCTGGAGTGACGGGTCGACCCGGCCCCAGCATTTT,-,-,TRBJ1-5,TRBV30
CASSPLSGRGSYNEQFF,TGTGCCAGCAGCCCACTAAGCGGGAGGGGGTCCTACAATGAGCAGTTCTTC,few,TRBD2,TRBJ2-1,TRBV28
CASSPGSYEQYF,TGTGCCAGCAGTCCCGGTAGCTACGAGCAGTACTTC,-,-,TRBJ2-7,TRBV6-5
CASSFGQGHYGYTF,TGTGCCAGCAGCTTCGGACAGGGCCACTATGGCTACACCTTC,-,TRBD1,TRBJ1-2,TRBV5-6
CASSRVGQPQHF,TGTGCCAGCAGCAGGGTAGGTCAGCCCCAGCATTTT,-,-,TRBJ1-5,TRBV6-5
CASSQSGANTEAFF,TGTGCCAGCAGCCAATCAGGGGCCAACACTGAAGCTTTCTTT,few,-,TRBJ1-1,TRBV25-1
CASSLLTEEDTEAFF,TGCGCCAGCAGCCTTCTGACGGAGGAGGACACTGAAGCTTTCTTT,-,-,TRBJ1-1,TRBV5-1
CASSLASRAENYGYTF,TGTGCCAGCTCACTCGCTTCACGAGCGGAAAACTATGGCTACACCTTC,-,-,TRBJ1-2,TRBV18
CASSRDWEVTYNEQFF,TGTGCCAGCAGTCGGGACTGGGAGGTTACCTACAATGAGCAGTTCTTC,-,-,TRBJ2-1,TRBV5-8
CASSFSGAIGPDEQFF,TGTGCCAGCAGCTTCAGTGGGGCTATCGGTCCCGATGAGCAGTTCTTC,-,-,TRBJ2-1,TRBV7-8
CASSYRQDTYEQYF,TGTGCCAGCAGTTACAGGCAGGATACCTACGAGCAGTACTTC,-,-,TRBJ2-7,TRBV6-5
CASRGLYTDTQYF,TGTGCCAGCAGGGGACTTTACACAGATACGCAGTATTTT,-,-,TRBJ2-3,TRBV6-5
CASSKDRAEAFF,TGTGCCAGCAGCAAGGACAGGGCTGAAGCTTTCTTT,-,TRBD1,TRBJ1-1,TRBV4-2
CARALGGGERGGELFF,TGTGCCAGGGCTCTTGGAGGGGGGGAACGGGGCGGGGAGCTGTTTTTT,-,-,TRBJ2-2,TRBV19
CAISLENEQFF,TGTGCCATCAGCCTAGAGAATGAGCAGTTCTTC,once,-,TRBJ2-1,TRBV10-3
CASGSPSGGTGTTGELFF,TGTGCTAGTGGTTCTCCCTCGGGGGGGACAGGGACCACCGGGGAGCTGTTTTTT,few,-,TRBJ2-2,TRBV12-5
CASSLDPTEQYF,TGTGCCAGCAGCTTAGACCCGACAGAGCAGTACTTC,-,-,TRBJ2-7,TRBV11-2
CASATSAGTAGANVLTF,TGTGCCAGTGCTACATCCGCTGGGACAGCTGGGGCCAACGTCCTGACTTTC,-,TRBD1,TRBJ2-6,TRBV19
CASGLSGVTWDTDTQYF,TGTGCCAGCGGACTCTCGGGGGTAACATGGGACACAGATACGCAGTATTTT,once,-,TRBJ2-3,TRBV2
CASTKGTGGRHGYTF,TGTGCCAGCACTAAAGGGACAGGGGGCAGGCATGGCTACACCTTC,-,TRBD1,TRBJ1-2,TRBV2
CASSDGRADTQYF,TGTGCCAGCAGCGACGGGAGGGCCGATACGCAGTATTTT,-,TRBD2,TRBJ2-3,TRBV5-6
CASSLRADTQYF,TGTGCCAGCAGCTTAAGAGCAGATACGCAGTATTTT,-,-,TRBJ2-3,TRBV7-6
CASSRQGNGKQYF,TGTGCCAGCAGTCGACAGGGTAACGGGAAGCAGTACTTC,-,TRBD1,TRBJ2-7,TRBV5-8
CASSRGIGPKETQYF,TGTGCCAGCAGTCGCGGGATCGGTCCCAAAGAGACCCAGTACTTC,-,-,TRBJ2-5,TRBV27
CASGGTSGDNEQFF,TGTGCCAGCGGAGGGACTAGCGGGGACAATGAGCAGTTCTTC,-,TRBD2,TRBJ2-1,TRBV4-2
CASSQNLRDTEAFF,TGTGCCAGCAGCCAAAATTTGAGGGACACTGAAGCTTTCTTT,many,-,TRBJ1-1,TRBV14
CASRTGNTNTGELFF,TGTGCCAGCAGAACCGGGAATACGAACACCGGGGAGCTGTTTTTT,-,-,TRBJ2-2,TRBV2
CASKESGVADTQYF,TGCGCCAGCAAGGAATCGGGAGTTGCGGATACGCAGTATTTT,few,-,TRBJ2-3,TRBV5-1
CASSLGLAVYNEQFF,TGTGCCAGCAGCTTGGGCCTAGCGGTCTACAATGAGCAGTTCTTC,-,TRBD2,TRBJ2-1,TRBV11-3